This T cell receptor (beta chain) was identified during a study of T-cell reconstitution after alpha-beta-depleted transplantation in children. Overall study results and limits: Reported findings indicate that, about two months after transplant, alpha-beta T cells came from several hundred expanded clones, which were derived from non-depleted graft cells.

During its preparation, the TCRbeta library received unique molecular identifiers. Using its own MiXCR run on the PCR reads, TCRdb lists one record per CDR3 protein. The table lists tens of thousands of distinct CDR3 sequences, around a sixth of them singletons. In its sample, this clonotype was seen a few times. Its antigen is as yet unknown. V trimming: 4 bases; J trimming: 9 bases; junction bases outside the gene matches: 5. The germline V gene encodes CDR1 MGHRA and CDR2 YSYEKL. The CDR3 is made up of 13 amino acids. V gene TRBV4-1 combines with J gene TRBJ2-1, with 8 bases lining up with TRBD2. The material sequenced was PBMCs, mostly from graft donor cells, taken 360 days after TCRalphabeta/CD19-depleted stem cell transplant. The receptor was derived from a male patient between 2 and 9 years old who had a stem cell transplant for acute lymphoblastic leukemia, so the T cells may come from the graft donor. CDR3 loop: CASSRPAGGEQFF. The DNA for the CDR3 is TGCGCCAGCAGCCGTCCCGCGGGAGGTGAGCAGTTCTTC.